One sample yielded the 11 T cell receptor beta chains listed below, sequenced in a study of early T cells in non-severe SARS-CoV-2 infection. TCRdb reanalysed the 5' RACE reads using MiXCR and keeps one entry per CDR3 protein. The sample lists under 30,000 distinct CDR3 sequences; roughly 5% were seen once. Sample: whole blood. The receptors derive from an adult who was a healthcare worker with PCR-confirmed SARS-CoV-2 infection or an uninfected control (not recorded which).

This clonotype was counted at least ten times. V gene TRBV7-3 combines with J gene TRBJ2-7, with 8 bases aligning to TRBD1. CDR3 length equals 13 residues. V lost 5 bases to trimming and J lost 5 bases; unmatched junction nucleotides: 5. Germline CDR1 and CDR2: SGHTA and FQGTGA. DNA for the CDR3: TGTGCCAGCAGCAGATCAGGGGGCCACGAGCAGTACTTC. It specifies CASSRSGGHEQYF.

This clonotype occurred many times. The V and J genes are TRBV29-1 and TRBJ1-2, with TRBD1 identical over 7 bases. Germline V lookup: CDR1 SQVTM, CDR2 ANQGSEA. After removal of 7 bases from V and 0 bases from J, the junction contained 5 bases not matched to a gene. The CDR3 runs to 13 residues. The chain's CDR3 is CSAAGGPNYGYTF. CDR3 DNA: TGCAGCGCGGCAGGGGGACCTAACTATGGCTACACCTTC.

This clonotype occurred a few times. The chain employs TRBV6-5 and TRBJ2-3, with D perhaps TRBD2 (6 bases). The CDR3 covers 15 residues. V was cut by 4 bases and J by 1 base, with 12 bases left in between. Germline V gene data show CDR1 as MNHEY and CDR2 as SVGAGI. CDR3 sequence reads: CASSLGGAGTDTQYF. As DNA, the CDR3 is TGTGCCAGCAGTTTAGGCGGGGCCGGCACAGATACGCAGTATTTT.

In this sample, this clonotype turned up many times. The chain joins TRBV6-2 or TRBV6-3 to TRBJ2-1; 7 bases are a match to TRBD2. The CDR3 loop spans 14 amino acids. V shed 10 bases and J 2 bases; nucleotides not matched to a gene: 8. CDR1 MNHEY and CDR2 SVGEGT come from the germline V gene. CDR3 nucleotide sequence: TGTGCCATTAAGCGGGACGCCGCCTACAATGAGCAGTTCTTC. It yields the protein CAIKRDAAYNEQFF.

This clonotype was recorded many times. The CDR3 loop reads CASSLAWSGEAFF. CDR3 in DNA: TGTGCCAGCAGCTTAGCCTGGAGTGGTGAAGCTTTCTTT. The genes are TRBV7-2 and TRBJ1-1; D gene ambiguous. The CDR3 contains 13 residues. Trimming took 0 bases from V and 7 from J, leaving 9 bases between them. From germline, CDR1 is SGHTA and CDR2 FQGNSA.

This clonotype has only a few counts. This chain connects TRBV23-1 to TRBJ2-7; D is perhaps TRBD1 (6 bases). TRBV23-1 carries the ORF label, with uncertain function. V lost 0 bases to trimming and J lost 4 bases, with 13 bases between them. This CDR3 spans 15 amino acids. CDR3 residues: CASSQSEDRIYEQYF. The DNA of the CDR3 is TGCGCCAGCAGTCAATCGGAGGACAGAATATACGAGCAGTACTTC.

This clonotype appeared many times. V is TRBV18 and J is TRBJ2-5; 9 bases fit TRBD1. This CDR3 region has 13 residues. The V gene's germline CDR1 is KGHSH and CDR2 LQKENI. The ends lost 6 bases at V and 5 bases at J; junction bases unmatched: 4. In DNA form, the CDR3 reads TGTGCCAGCTCCGGACAGGGGTCGGAGACCCAGTACTTC. Its translation is CASSGQGSETQYF.

This clonotype was picked up a small number of times. V gene TRBV5-1 combines with J gene TRBJ2-1; 13 positions match TRBD2. Per the germline V gene, CDR1 is SGHRS and CDR2 is YFSETQ. The CDR3 loop spans 19 amino acids. V shed 3 bases, J shed 0 bases, and the junction held 9 bases outside the gene matches. DNA of the CDR3: TGCGCCAGCAGCTCACGGGGGACTAGCGGGGCCAGCTCCTACAATGAGCAGTTCTTC. Amino acids: CASSSRGTSGASSYNEQFF.

This clonotype was counted at least ten times. This rearrangement joins TRBV2 to TRBJ2-1; 8 bases match TRBD2. Looked up from germline, CDR1 is SNHLY and CDR2 is FYNNEI. CDR3 length equals 16 residues. V lost 2 bases to trimming and J lost 1 base; unmatched junction nucleotides: 4. CDR3 protein: CASSEPGGGSYNEQFF. CDR3 coding DNA: TGTGCCAGCAGTGAACCTGGCGGGGGGTCCTACAATGAGCAGTTCTTC.

In its sample, this clonotype was seen many times. The rearrangement joins TRBV5-1 to TRBJ1-1; D unresolved. V dropped 4 bases and J dropped 2 bases, with 9 bases sitting between them. This CDR3 has 13 residues. CDR1 and CDR2 from the germline V gene are SGHRS and YFSETQ. Written as DNA, the CDR3 is TGCGCCAGCAGCAGGACCGCAAACACTGAAGCTTTCTTT. It encodes CASSRTANTEAFF. The full variable domain, with the rest looked up from reference TRBV5-1 and TRBJ1-1, is KAGVTQTPRYLIKTRGQQVTLSCSPISGHRSVSWYQQTPGQGLQFLFEYFSETQRNKGNFPGRFSGRQFSNSRSEMNVSTLELGDSALYLCASSRTANTEAFFGQGTRLTVV.

This clonotype was counted ten times or more. The V call is TRBV7-3, the J call TRBJ2-2; D unclear. The CDR3 is made up of 12 amino acids. V was trimmed by 5 bases and J by 1 base, leaving 2 bases between them. Germline CDR1 is SGHTA and CDR2 is FQGTGA. In DNA form, the CDR3 reads TGTGCCAGCAGCCGGAACACCGGGGAGCTGTTTTTT. Translation: CASSRNTGELFF.